This T cell receptor beta chain was recovered during a study of vaccination and CD4 T cells after COVID-19. Study results and caveats: There was no significant change from roughly 21 to 40 median reactive clonotypes.

As concerns this clonotype: The antigen is undetermined.

Sequenced with the Oncomine TCR Beta short-read assay was DNA taken from cultured CD4+ T cells. From the PCR reads, TCRdb called clonotypes with MiXCR, one entry per CDR3 protein. The sample shows approximately 11,000 distinct CDR3 sequences, about 56% of them seen only once. The CDR3 consists of 15 residues. V trimming: 3 bases; J trimming: 2 bases; junction bases outside the gene matches: 7. Germline V CDR1 and CDR2: LNHDA, SQIVND (reference sequence). Treatment given: roughly 10-day PBMC culture with coronavirus spike peptide pools or control peptides (ViraFEST assay). Each well received two million PBMCs, cultured with about 9.4 IU/ml IL-2 and 9 to 10 ug/ml peptide pools.

Sequenced input: CD4+ T cells from blood, cultured in vitro. V is TRBV19 and J is TRBJ2-7, with TRBD1 matching 7 bases. The clonotype was recovered from a human donor who had recovered from COVID-19. The CDR3 protein is CASSIQGTVTYEQYF. CDR3 bases: TGTGCCAGTAGTATCCAAGGGACAGTTACCTACGAGCAGTACTTC.